One T cell receptor (beta chain) is described in this entry. This clonotype was detected many times. Its antigen has not been determined. Per-base quality was not reported, and no clone a single base away is much larger than it. The germline V gene supplies CDR1 SQVTM and CDR2 ANQGSEA. The germline V and J ends show losses of 8 bases and 0 bases respectively, and no gene match explains 8 bases of the junction. Inclusive of the bounding cysteine and phenylalanine, the CDR3 is 14 residues long. The entry retains the CDR3 DNA only, 42 bases that are in frame from base 1. This sample is part of a study of CD8 T cells in ankylosing spondylitis (dated by TCRdb to the late 2010s). Regarding the research as a whole: T cell receptor beta repertoires were profiled in healthy donors and ankylosing spondylitis patients so that disease-linked TCR variants could be found. The whole study cohort included 108 healthy donors and 20 to 30 ankylosing spondylitis patients. Peripheral blood was sampled, and synovial fluid was also collected from ankylosing spondylitis patients.

Overall results and qualifications from the work: The disease-linked clones showed a CD8+ phenotype and occurred at relatively low frequencies in peripheral blood. The disease-linked clones were reported to be significantly enriched in matched synovial fluid samples from ankylosing spondylitis patients. Some motif variants were previously reported in synovial fluid and blood of reactive arthritis patients, suggesting common disease-initiation mechanisms. Blood from ankylosing spondylitis patients appeared to be characterized by a TCR beta motif composed of several highly homologous amino acid variants.

Sequencing relied on an Illumina HiSeq 2500. Quantitative 5'-RACE with molecular barcodes was the method used to prepare the TCR beta libraries. The authors' analysis ran thus. A new computational method, built on a probabilistic model of VDJ rearrangement, was used to identify disease-linked TCR variants. TCRdb reprocessed the public reads (quality trimming at Q25 with fastp, clone calling with MiXCR) and kept in-frame beta chains. CDR3 protein duplicates are merged, each entry listing the most common genes and DNA. TCRdb, not the authors, supplied the V and J calls. The sample profile shows about 460,000 distinct CDR3 sequences; roughly 5% of them were found once. The top ten hold around 3.5% of the sample.

Sequencing input: blood, either unsorted or a sorted T cell fraction (not recorded which). The chain uses TRBV29-1 and TRBJ2-3; 7 middle bases align to TRBD2. This clonotype was obtained from a male donor with ankylosing spondylitis. The CDR3 in this case is CSLAARGSTDTQYF. The DNA sequence is as follows: TGCAGCCTGGCCGCGCGGGGGAGCACAGATACGCAGTATTTT.